The T cell receptor (beta chain) under discussion was sequenced for a study of T cells in Graves' hyperthyroidism and ophthalmopathy. Findings and limits, study-wide: A median around 6.8 months before onset, the model predicted ophthalmopathy. Blood held most thyroid clonotypes expanded above 0.001 frequency.

Many counts were recorded for this clonotype. What it binds is not known. Template material for amplifying TCR beta CDR3 regions consisted of RNA transcripts. Carried out on the TCR CDR3, a first-round RT-PCR used the HTBI primer set. A single record per CDR3 protein comes from TCRdb applying MiXCR to the multiplex PCR reads. This sample has 550,000 to 600,000 distinct CDR3 sequences, with around 46% found just once. The specimen was peripheral blood or thyroid tissue (not recorded which). This sequence was found in an adult woman with Graves' disease, either hyperthyroidism or ophthalmopathy (not recorded which).

CDR3: CAIRAVLAGGYEQYF. DNA of the CDR3: TGTGCCATCAGGGCGGTATTGGCGGGGGGCTACGAGCAGTACTTC. The V gene is TRBV10-3, the J gene TRBJ2-7; 8 bases agree with TRBD2. V shed 6 bases, J shed 3 bases, and the junction held 10 bases outside the gene matches. Germline lookup yields CDR1 ENHRY and CDR2 SYGVKD. This CDR3 has 15 amino acids.